This paragraph reports one TCR beta chain. No cognate antigen has been identified for it. Base qualities were left out, and no much larger clone turns up one base away. In Seattle, one collaborating source enrolled patients while the infection was active and tracked those patients longitudinally over the course of disease. Collaborating institutions collected whole blood in K2EDTA tubes following their own protocols. For TCRbeta analysis, collaborator samples were shipped as frozen whole blood, as isolated PBMCs, or as DNA extracted from either sample type. The CDR1 and CDR2 encoded by the germline V gene are SGHRS and YFSETQ. V and J lose 7 bases and 3 bases, and a span of 17 bases separates them. Spanning cysteine to phenylalanine, the CDR3 consists of 15 amino acids. Just the 45-base CDR3 DNA is kept, in frame starting at base 1. The immunoSEQ Assay, a bias-controlled multiplex PCR, was used to amplify TCRbeta CDR3 regions from genomic DNA. The authors' pipeline ran thus. The number of nucleated cells in each sample was estimated by amplification of reference gene primers within the assay. To quantify the absolute abundance of each unique TCRbeta CDR3 rearrangement, sequence reads were collapsed and filtered. For each sample, productive Simpson clonality was calculated by taking the square root of Simpson's diversity index across productive rearrangements. This is the immuneACCESS table as TCRdb keeps it, with only in-frame sequences that have V and J called. A part of the clones is gone; compared with another copy, unresolved V genes explain less than half, and the rest is unexplained. That table gives V, J and clone size, and the DNA gave D and trimming. The sample profile shows approximately 28,000 clones; roughly 93% of them were found once. Of the sample, approximately 0.78% falls within the top ten clones.

This sample is part of a study of blood T cell repertoires in COVID-19 (dated by TCRdb to the early 2020s). Background for the entire study: The collaborator samples originated in the United States, Italy and Spain and spanned the acute and convalescent phases of COVID-19. Sample metadata almost always included a de-identified subject ID, COVID-19 status, age in years and sex. A freely available public database, intended as a resource for researchers studying the immune response to SARS-CoV-2, is where the repertoires were released. Subjects who had been exposed to COVID-19, were actively infected with it, or had recovered from it provided the deeply sampled blood TCRbeta repertoires that made up the dataset. Where HLA class I and class II types were available, the types were taken from metadata supplied by the sample provider, not from assay-based typing. The material from the prospective study consisted of cDNA or gDNA derived from T cells, B-cell-depleted T cells, or PBMCs. The samples were drawn from two sources: the first 160 participants of the ongoing ImmuneRACE study, and 950 to 1,500 subjects contributed by 6 global collaborators.

The study at large found these results: The amount of clinical and demographic metadata varied by source and participant and was provided uncurated.

The sequenced sample consisted of peripheral blood. The source of this sequence is a woman aged 70 to 79 with COVID-19, enrolled during active disease. Recombination linked TRBV5-1 to TRBJ1-3, with the D segment identity uncertain. The CDR3 region has the sequence CASCPGGVYGNTIYF. The nucleotide sequence reads TGCGCCAGCTGCCCCGGCGGGGTCTATGGAAACACCATATATTTT. The variable domain in full, with residues beyond the CDR3 obtained from the reference TRBV5-1 and TRBJ1-3 genes, is KAGVTQTPRYLIKTRGQQVTLSCSPISGHRSVSWYQQTPGQGLQFLFEYFSETQRNKGNFPGRFSGRQFSNSRSEMNVSTLELGDSALYLCASCPGGVYGNTIYFGEGSWLTVV.